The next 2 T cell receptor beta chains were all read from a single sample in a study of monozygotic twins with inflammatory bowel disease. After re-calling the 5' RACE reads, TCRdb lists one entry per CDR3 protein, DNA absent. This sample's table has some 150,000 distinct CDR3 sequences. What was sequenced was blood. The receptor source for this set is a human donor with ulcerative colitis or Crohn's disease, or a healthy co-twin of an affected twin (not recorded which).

CDR3 region: CSVPSMYSDYGYTF. This sequence joins TRBV29-1 and TRBJ1-2. Germline values: CDR1 SQVTM, CDR2 ANQGSEA. There are 14 residues in the CDR3.

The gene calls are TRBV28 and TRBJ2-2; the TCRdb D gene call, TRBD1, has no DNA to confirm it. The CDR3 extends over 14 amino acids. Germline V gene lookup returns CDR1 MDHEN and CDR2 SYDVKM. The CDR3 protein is CASSGPGYTGELFF.